This entry lists 17 T cell receptor beta chains sequenced from one sample in a study of shared T cell receptors in the human thymus. Repertoires were generated with immunoSEQ multiplex PCR, while TCRdb's copy carries only in-frame clones and drops some. Of hundreds of thousands of clones in the sample, 85% to 95% are singletons; the top ten hold 0.015% to 0.02%. The sequencing input was thymocytes. These receptors all come from a human donor.

This chain uses TRBV4-1 with TRBJ2-1; TRBD2 is a possible D gene (6 bases). V shed 6 bases and J shed 0 bases, with 12 bases lying between them. Germline V lookup: CDR1 MGHRA, CDR2 YSYEKL. The CDR3 is 15 residues long. DNA of the CDR3: TGCGCCAGCAGGAACGGGAGATTCTCCTACAATGAGCAGTTCTTC. As protein: CASRNGRFSYNEQFF.

V and J are TRBV4-1 and TRBJ2-1, with TRBD2 matching over 9 bases. The germline gives CDR1 MGHRA, CDR2 YSYEKL. CDR3 length: 15 residues. Germline trimming cut 4 bases from V and 10 bases from J; bases unmatched to any gene: 11. In DNA, the CDR3 is TGCGCCAGCAGCCCCCGGGGTAGCGGGAGAGGAGAGCAGTTCTTC. Its translation: CASSPRGSGRGEQFF.

This chain uses TRBV5-3 with TRBJ2-1; D may be TRBD2 (6 bases). Being an ORF, TRBV5-3 has a function that is uncertain. Trimming pared 5 bases from V and 4 bases from J, leaving 19 bases between. The CDR3 is 16 amino acids. Written as DNA, the CDR3 is TGTGCCAGAAGGATGAAAGGGAGGACCACTTACAATGAGCAGTTCTTC. Protein sequence: CARRMKGRTTYNEQFF.

The rearrangement links TRBV7-2 to TRBJ2-1, with D possibly being TRBD2 (5 bases). V gave up 5 bases and J gave up 9 bases, with 23 bases separating them. The V gene's germline CDR1 is SGHTA and CDR2 FQGNSA. CDR3 size: 16 residues. CDR3 DNA: TGTGCCAGCAGCCCACTCGGGATGGCCTTAAAAGGTGAGCAGTTCTTC. It specifies CASSPLGMALKGEQFF.

The V and J genes are TRBV20-1 and TRBJ2-5; D ambiguous. The CDR3 runs to 11 residues. Looked up from germline, CDR1 is DFQATT and CDR2 is SNEGSKA (reference sequence). V lost 0 bases and J 5 bases, leaving 4 bases between the germline ends. The CDR3 protein is CSARDQETQYF. The CDR3 DNA follows: TGCAGTGCTAGAGATCAGGAGACCCAGTACTTC.

The rearrangement joins TRBV4-2 to TRBJ1-1; TRBD1 is a possible D gene (5 bases). Germline assignment: CDR1 LGHNA and CDR2 YNFKEQ. CDR3 length equals 12 residues. Between the trimmed V and J ends, which lost 5 bases and 8 bases, there was a span of 12 bases. The CDR3 reads CASSMGTEEAFF. The CDR3 DNA is TGTGCCAGCAGCATGGGGACCGAAGAAGCTTTCTTT.

V is TRBV30 and J is TRBJ2-2; D ambiguous. Trimming removed 4 bases at V and 6 bases at J, with 12 bases between. CDR1 is GTSNPN and CDR2 is SVGIG in the germline V gene (reference sequence). The length of the CDR3 is 13 residues. Written as DNA, the CDR3 is TGTGCCTGGAATGCCCCATCCGCCGGGGAGCTGTTTTTT. Its translation is CAWNAPSAGELFF. The variable domain in full, with the rest retrieved from reference TRBV30 and TRBJ2-2, is SQTIHQWPATLVQPVGSPLSLECTVEGTSNPNLYWYRQAAGRGLQLLFYSVGIGQISSEVPQNLSASRPQDRQFILSSKKLLLSDSGFYLCAWNAPSAGELFFGEGSRLTVL.

The chain carries TRBV27 and TRBJ2-3; 9 bases line up with TRBD2. J was trimmed by 5 bases and V by 6 bases; bases with no gene match: 15. Germline values: CDR1 MNHEY, CDR2 SMNVEV (reference sequence). This CDR3 has 17 residues. The CDR3 sequence: CASSPPNRREGGDTQYF. The CDR3 DNA follows: TGTGCCAGCAGCCCCCCCAATCGGCGGGAGGGTGGAGATACGCAGTATTTT.

This rearrangement joins TRBV7-6 to TRBJ2-3, with 8 bases that match TRBD2. With 5 bases clipped from V and 4 bases from J, the junction kept 11 bases outside the gene matches. The CDR3 runs to 16 residues. The germline V gene encodes CDR1 SGHVS and CDR2 FNYEAQ. CDR3 protein: CASSPREGGPPDTQYF. CDR3 nucleotides: TGTGCCAGCAGCCCCCGGGAGGGAGGGCCCCCAGATACGCAGTATTTT.

The rearrangement joins TRBV30 to TRBJ1-5, with 7 bases fitting TRBD1. CDR1 is GTSNPN and CDR2 is SVGIG in the germline V gene (reference sequence). This CDR3 contains 18 residues. V gave up 0 bases and J gave up 5 bases; unmatched junction bases: 16. The CDR3 spells CAWSVSTGSRGIDQPQHF. CDR3 sequence (DNA): TGTGCCTGGAGTGTATCGACAGGGTCAAGGGGTATCGATCAGCCCCAGCATTTT. Filled out from reference TRBV30 and TRBJ1-5, the complete variable domain reads SQTIHQWPATLVQPVGSPLSLECTVEGTSNPNLYWYRQAAGRGLQLLFYSVGIGQISSEVPQNLSASRPQDRQFILSSKKLLLSDSGFYLCAWSVSTGSRGIDQPQHFGDGTRLSIL.

This clone has just one count. The chain couples TRBV14 to TRBJ2-7; no clear D. Germline V lookup: CDR1 SGHDN, CDR2 FVKESK. With 1 base removed from V and 3 bases from J, the gap between germline ends came to 10 bases. The CDR3 runs to 14 residues. CDR3 sequence: CASSQGPVFYEQYF. The CDR3 DNA follows: TGTGCCAGCAGCCAAGGTCCAGTCTTCTACGAGCAGTACTTC.

The chain links TRBV7-9 to TRBJ2-7, with 8 bases that match TRBD2. This CDR3 region has 15 residues. Germline CDR1 and CDR2: SEHNR and FQNEAQ (reference sequence). The trim removed 5 bases at V and 3 bases at J, leaving 9 bases unmatched. CDR3 coding DNA: TGTGCCAGCAGCGAATCTGCTAGCGGGCACTACGAGCAGTACTTC. This translates into CASSESASGHYEQYF.

V usage is TRBV4-2 and J usage is TRBJ2-7, with 12 nucleotides matching TRBD2. The ends lost 0 bases at V and 4 bases at J; junction bases unmatched: 7. Germline CDR1 is LGHNA and CDR2 is YNFKEQ. This CDR3 has 17 residues. CDR3 amino acids: CASSQDSPSGRVYEQYF. The CDR3, as DNA: TGTGCCAGCAGCCAAGATTCTCCTAGCGGGAGGGTATACGAGCAGTACTTC.

The rearrangement uses TRBV6-6 and TRBJ2-1; 9 positions match TRBD2. The junction had 3 bases not matched to a gene; V was cut back by 8 bases and J by 10 bases. Germline-derived CDR1 and CDR2 are MNHNY and SVGAGI (reference sequence). This CDR3 region has 11 residues. CDR3: CASVAGVEQFF. CDR3 DNA: TGTGCCAGCGTAGCGGGAGTGGAGCAGTTCTTC.

V is TRBV5-4 and J is TRBJ1-1; D remains unclear. Germline CDR1 is SGHNT and CDR2 is YYREEE (reference sequence). This CDR3 spans 11 amino acids. Trimming cost V 0 bases and J 3 bases, with 0 bases left between them. The CDR3 DNA sequence: TGTGCCAGCAGCTTGGACACTGAAGCTTTCTTT. This translates into CASSLDTEAFF.

In regard to this clone: Mismatch with germline at one junction end may stem from a read error. The chain has TRBV28 and TRBJ2-7; TRBD1 is a possible D gene (5 bases). This CDR3 contains 15 residues. Per the germline V gene, CDR1 is MDHEN and CDR2 is SYDVKM. CDR3 region: CTSTPRARVSYEQYF. In nucleotides, the CDR3 is TGTACCAGCACCCCCAGGGCCAGGGTTTCCTACGAGCAGTACTTC.

The V call is TRBV15, the J call TRBJ2-5, with 7 bases fitting TRBD1. The V gene's germline CDR1 is LNHNV and CDR2 YYDKDF (reference sequence). J lost 0 bases, V lost 5 bases, and 9 bases had no gene match. This CDR3 comprises 16 residues. The DNA of the CDR3 is TGTGCCACCAGCCGGCCGGGACAGCTCAACCAAGAGACCCAGTACTTC. It encodes CATSRPGQLNQETQYF.